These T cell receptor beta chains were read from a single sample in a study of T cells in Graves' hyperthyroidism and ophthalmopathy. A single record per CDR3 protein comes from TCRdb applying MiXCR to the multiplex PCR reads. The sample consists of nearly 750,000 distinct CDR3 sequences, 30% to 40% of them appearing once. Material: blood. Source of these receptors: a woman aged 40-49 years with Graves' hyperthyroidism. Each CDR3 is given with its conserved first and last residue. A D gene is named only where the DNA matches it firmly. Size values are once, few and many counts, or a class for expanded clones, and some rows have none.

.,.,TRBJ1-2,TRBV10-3,CAIRQAQQGYTF,TGTGCCATCAGACAGGCGCAGCAAGGCTACACCTTC
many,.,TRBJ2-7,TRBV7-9,CASSDRNPYEQYF,TGTGCCAGCAGCGACAGAAACCCCTACGAGCAGTACTTC
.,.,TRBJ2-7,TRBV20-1,CSADGNEQYF,TGCAGTGCAGATGGAAACGAGCAGTACTTC
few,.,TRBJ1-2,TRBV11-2,CASSADWGQGPVF,TGTGCCAGCAGCGCGGACTGGGGTCAGGGGCCGGTCTTC
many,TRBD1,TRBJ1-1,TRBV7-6,CASSFTGGNTEAFF,TGTGCCAGCAGCTTTACAGGGGGGAACACTGAAGCTTTCTTT
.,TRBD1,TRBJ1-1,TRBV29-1,CSARQGGAFF,TGCAGCGCCAGGCAGGGGGGGGCTTTCTTT
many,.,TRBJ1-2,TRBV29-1,CSAKTETNYGYTF,TGCAGCGCGAAGACAGAGACTAACTATGGCTACACCTTC
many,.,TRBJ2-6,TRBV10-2,CAAGANVLTF,TGCGCCGCTGGGGCCAACGTCCTGACTTTC
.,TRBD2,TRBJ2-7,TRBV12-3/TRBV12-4,CASSLGLWREGLYEQYF,TGTGCCAGCAGTTTAGGGCTGTGGCGGGAGGGCCTGTACGAGCAGTACTTC
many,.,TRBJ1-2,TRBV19,CASSRPTSYGYTF,TGTGCCAGTAGCCGTCCGACCTCCTATGGCTACACCTTC
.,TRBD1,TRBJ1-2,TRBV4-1,CASSQVTGEDYGYTF,TGCGCCAGCAGCCAGGTAACAGGGGAGGACTATGGCTACACCTTC